These 27 T cell receptor beta chains came from one sample sequenced in a study of shared clonotypes between healthy human individuals. Sequenced by immunoSEQ multiplex PCR; TCRdb stores in-frame clones only, minus some. Of fewer than 1.8 million clones listed, less than 99% are singletons. The source material was naive CD4+ T cells sorted from blood. The subset was: CD45RA+ positively selected. The receptors stem from a man aged 30 to 39 in good health.

The J gene is TRBJ2-7, the V gene TRBV7-9, with D possibly TRBD2 on 5 matching bases. CDR1 is SEHNR and CDR2 is FQNEAQ in the germline V gene (reference sequence). CDR3 length: 15 amino acids. V dropped 7 bases and J dropped 1 base, with 17 bases sitting between them. Here the CDR3 reads CASTSRELSSYEQYF. The CDR3 DNA reads TGTGCCAGCACCTCCCGGGAACTTTCTTCCTACGAGCAGTACTTC.

The chain links TRBV7-9 to TRBJ1-1; D is perhaps TRBD1 (5 bases). The V end was cut by 3 bases, the J end by 4 bases, with 15 bases between. The CDR3 covers 15 residues. Per the germline V gene, CDR1 is SEHNR and CDR2 is FQNEAQ (reference sequence). The CDR3 region has the DNA TGTGCCAGCAGCTTTATGGGACCTCTGAGCACTGAAGCTTTCTTT. Translating it yields CASSFMGPLSTEAFF.

This rearrangement joins TRBV30 to TRBJ2-2; unclear D gene. CDR1 and CDR2 (germline): GTSNPN, SVGIG (reference sequence). The CDR3 runs 13 residues. Trimming left V 0 bases short and J 5 bases short, with 7 bases between. The CDR3 nucleotides are TGTGCCTGGAGTGTACGTTGGACCGGGGAGCTGTTTTTT. Translation: CAWSVRWTGELFF.

The V call is TRBV7-8, the J call TRBJ1-1; D unresolved. V lost 5 bases to trimming and J lost 2 bases, with 18 bases between them. Per germline, CDR1 SGHVS and CDR2 FQNEAQ. The CDR3 has 16 residues. The CDR3 reads CASSQSGILFNTEAFF. The CDR3 DNA follows: TGTGCCAGCAGCCAATCCGGGATCCTCTTTAACACTGAAGCTTTCTTT. The whole variable domain, remainder taken from reference TRBV7-8 and TRBJ1-1, is GAGVSQSPRYKVAKRGQDVALRCDPISGHVSLFWYQQALGQGPEFLTYFQNEAQLDKSGLPSDRFFAERPEGSVSTLKIQRTQQEDSAVYLCASSQSGILFNTEAFFGQGTRLTVV.

The chain joins TRBV29-1 to TRBJ2-5, with 8 bases matching TRBD2. This CDR3 is 15 amino acids long. The J segment lost 3 bases and the V segment lost 0 bases, leaving 6 bases of the junction unmatched. CDR1 is SQVTM and CDR2 is ANQGSEA in the germline V gene. CDR3 residues: CSVEDPGTRKETQYF. The CDR3 DNA sequence: TGCAGCGTTGAAGATCCGGGGACTAGAAAAGAGACCCAGTACTTC. Complete variable domain (other parts from reference TRBV29-1 and TRBJ2-5): SAVISQKPSRDICQRGTSLTIQCQVDSQVTMMFWYRQQPGQSLTLIATANQGSEATYESGFVIDKFPISRPNLTFSTLTVSNMSPEDSSIYLCSVEDPGTRKETQYFGPGTRLLVL.

Only one count was recorded for this clone. J is TRBJ2-7 and V is TRBV5-4; D is undetermined. The CDR3 contains 13 residues. Trimming pared 1 base from V and 2 bases from J, leaving 7 bases between. Per the germline V gene, CDR1 is SGHNT and CDR2 is YYREEE (reference sequence). The CDR3 region has the DNA TGTGCCAGCAGCTTGCAAGGACCCTACGAGCAGTACTTC. Translated, it gives CASSLQGPYEQYF.

In its sample, this clone was seen a few times. The V call is TRBV5-1, the J call TRBJ1-5, with unresolved D. Trimming removed 0 bases from V and 6 bases from J, with 13 bases in between. From germline, CDR1 is SGHRS and CDR2 YFSETQ. There are 15 residues in the CDR3. The CDR3 here is CASSLGVGWGQPQHF. The CDR3 DNA reads as TGCGCCAGCAGCTTGGGGGTGGGTTGGGGTCAGCCCCAGCATTTT.

The V gene is TRBV7-3, the J gene TRBJ2-2; 9 bases agree with TRBD1. This CDR3 contains 13 residues. Germline trimming cut 9 bases from V and 5 bases from J; bases unmatched to any gene: 4. CDR1 SGHTA and CDR2 FQGTGA come from the germline V gene. The CDR3 sequence is CASAGTGTGELFF. CDR3 nucleotides: TGTGCCAGTGCTGGGACAGGGACCGGGGAGCTGTTTTTT.

The V gene is TRBV5-1, the J gene TRBJ2-3, with D perhaps matching TRBD1 (6 bases). CDR3 size: 14 residues. Germline V gene lookup returns CDR1 SGHRS and CDR2 YFSETQ. The germline V and J ends were trimmed by 4 bases and 5 bases, with 14 bases remaining between them. CDR3 sequence (DNA): TGCGCCAGCAGCCCAGCGGACAGTAGAGATACGCAGTATTTT. It codes for CASSPADSRDTQYF.

This chain joins TRBV5-1 and TRBJ2-1; 12 positions match TRBD2. The germline V gene encodes CDR1 SGHRS and CDR2 YFSETQ. The length of the CDR3 is 17 residues. Germline trimming cut 2 bases from V and 6 bases from J; bases unmatched to any gene: 9. DNA for the CDR3: TGCGCCAGCAGCTTCCTAGCGGGAGGGCCGGGGTTCAATGAGCAGTTCTTC. Amino acids: CASSFLAGGPGFNEQFF.

This clone was observed a single time. The J gene is TRBJ1-3, the V gene TRBV2; TRBD1 might be the D (5 bases). The CDR3 sequence is 16 residues long. The V end was cut by 4 bases, the J end by 0 bases, with 13 bases between. Germline CDR1 SNHLY, CDR2 FYNNEI. The CDR3 region is CASSAKGASSGNTIYF. DNA of the CDR3: TGTGCCAGCAGTGCGAAAGGGGCGTCCTCTGGAAACACCATATATTTT.

A single count supports this clone. The chain combines TRBV7-2 with TRBJ2-3; 7 nucleotides match TRBD1. V trimming: 5 bases; J trimming: 1 base; junction bases outside the gene matches: 15. The CDR3 runs to 18 residues. Germline V gives CDR1 SGHTA, CDR2 FQGNSA. The CDR3: CASSGRTGPSSRTDTQYF. The CDR3 DNA sequence: TGTGCCAGCAGCGGAAGGACAGGCCCCTCAAGTCGCACAGATACGCAGTATTTT.

The chain is built from TRBV28 and TRBJ2-1; 11 bases are shared with TRBD2. The germline CDR1 and CDR2 sequences are MDHEN and SYDVKM. After removal of 6 bases from V and 8 bases from J, the junction contained 6 bases not matched to a gene. The CDR3 runs to 14 residues. CDR3 coding DNA: TGTGCCAGCAGAAGACTAGCGGGAAACGATGAGCAGTTCTTC. This codes for CASRRLAGNDEQFF.

This chain links TRBV7-9 with TRBJ2-7; D possibly corresponds to TRBD1 (5 bases). Trimming took 10 bases from V and 4 from J, leaving 17 bases between them. The CDR3 is 13 amino acids. The germline CDR1 and CDR2 sequences are SEHNR and FQNEAQ (reference sequence). The CDR3 DNA is TGTGCCACTGAGACAGAGTCTTATTACGAGCAGTACTTC. It translates to CATETESYYEQYF.

The V call is TRBV5-4, the J call TRBJ2-2, with D unresolved. The CDR3 is made up of 14 amino acids. V lost 4 bases, J lost 1 base, and 8 bases lay in between. Germline V lookup: CDR1 SGHNT, CDR2 YYREEE (reference sequence). Here the CDR3 DNA reads TGTGCCAGCAGCACCCTACAGAACACCGGGGAGCTGTTTTTT. Amino acids: CASSTLQNTGELFF. Supplemented by reference TRBV5-4 and TRBJ2-2, the full variable domain reads ETGVTQSPTHLIKTRGQQVTLRCSSQSGHNTVSWYQQALGQGPQFIFQYYREEENGRGNFPPRFSGLQFPNYSSELNVNALELDDSALYLCASSTLQNTGELFFGEGSRLTVL.

This rearrangement joins TRBV5-1 to TRBJ1-4; weak D call: TRBD1 (5 bases). The CDR3 contains 16 residues. Deletions cut 4 bases from V and 7 bases from J, with 20 bases between. Germline lookup yields CDR1 SGHRS and CDR2 YFSETQ. CDR3 amino acids: CASSAGLRAGREKLFF. DNA of the CDR3: TGCGCCAGCAGCGCTGGGTTAAGGGCAGGGCGTGAAAAACTGTTTTTT.

This rearrangement joins TRBV9 to TRBJ2-7; D is ambiguous. Germline CDR1 SGDLS, CDR2 YYNGEE. The CDR3 sequence is 13 residues long. V shed 0 bases and J shed 4 bases, with 8 bases lying between them. CDR3 sequence: CASSVGVQYEQYF. The CDR3 DNA is TGTGCCAGCAGCGTAGGAGTGCAGTACGAGCAGTACTTC.

The chain uses TRBV28 and TRBJ2-7; D is possibly TRBD1 or TRBD2 (6 bases each). Trimming took 4 bases from V and 4 from J, leaving 17 bases between them. The germline gives CDR1 MDHEN, CDR2 SYDVKM. This CDR3 has 15 residues. The CDR3 nucleotides are TGTGCCAGCAGTTGGGGGGCAGGGGCGCCGTACGAGCAGTACTTC. Translating gives CASSWGAGAPYEQYF.

Only one count was recorded for this clone. This rearrangement joins TRBV27 to TRBJ1-5; D unclear. Germline V gene lookup returns CDR1 MNHEY and CDR2 SMNVEV (reference sequence). V dropped 4 bases and J dropped 0 bases, with 13 bases sitting between them. There are 16 residues in the CDR3. In nucleotides, the CDR3 is TGTGCCAGCAGTTCCCAGAAAACAGATAGCAATCAGCCCCAGCATTTT. This gives the protein CASSSQKTDSNQPQHF.

This clone was counted a single time. This chain connects TRBV19 to TRBJ2-7; D is undetermined. This CDR3 contains 15 residues. Per the germline V gene, CDR1 is LNHDA and CDR2 is SQIVND (reference sequence). The V and J ends lost 1 base and 2 bases respectively, with 12 bases between them. The CDR3 spells CASSIVGSRTYEQYF. The CDR3 DNA is TGTGCCAGTAGTATAGTAGGGTCGAGGACCTACGAGCAGTACTTC. The entire variable domain, with the rest obtained from reference TRBV19 and TRBJ2-7, is as follows: DGGITQSPKYLFRKEGQNVTLSCEQNLNHDAMYWYRQDPGQGLRLIYYSQIVNDFQKGDIAEGYSVSREKKESFPLTVTSAQKNPTAFYLCASSIVGSRTYEQYFGPGTRLTVT.

V usage is TRBV6-5 and J usage is TRBJ2-7; maybe TRBD1 (5 bases). The CDR3 has 14 residues. CDR1 is MNHEY, CDR2 SVGAGI, per germline. V was cut by 7 bases and J by 5 bases, with 18 bases left in between. In DNA, the CDR3 is TGTGCCAGCAATCCATTCGGCAGGGCCAACGAGCAGTACTTC. Its translation is CASNPFGRANEQYF.

This clone was counted once. This specimen includes other DNA sequences encoding the same CDR3. The chain recombines TRBV2 with TRBJ1-5, with a possible D match to TRBD1 (5 bases). From germline, CDR1 is SNHLY and CDR2 FYNNEI. V was clipped by 8 bases and J by 0 bases, with 8 bases between them. This CDR3 region has 13 residues. The CDR3 nucleotides are TGTGCCAGCCGAGGGGATAGCAATCAGCCCCAGCATTTT. Its translation: CASRGDSNQPQHF. Supplemented by reference TRBV2 and TRBJ1-5, the full variable domain reads EPEVTQTPSHQVTQMGQEVILRCVPISNHLYFYWYRQILGQKVEFLVSFYNNEISEKSEIFDDQFSVERPDGSNFTLKIRSTKLEDSAMYFCASRGDSNQPQHFGDGTRLSIL.

This chain joins TRBV14 and TRBJ2-7; D is possibly TRBD1 (6 bases). V lost 2 bases and J lost 4, with 18 bases in between. The CDR3 totals 16 residues. Germline lookup yields CDR1 SGHDN and CDR2 FVKESK. The CDR3 loop reads CASSQLVAGALYEQYF. CDR3 DNA sequence: TGTGCCAGCAGCCAACTCGTAGCAGGGGCTCTATACGAGCAGTACTTC.

The J gene is TRBJ1-5, the V gene TRBV7-3, with 7 positions matching TRBD1. Germline assignment: CDR1 SGHTA and CDR2 FQGTGA. After removal of 2 bases from V and 6 bases from J, the junction contained 19 bases not matched to a gene. The CDR3 length is 19 residues. The CDR3 loop reads CASSLGMGQLSKGGQPQHF. The DNA for the CDR3 is TGTGCCAGCAGCTTAGGTATGGGACAGCTCTCCAAGGGAGGTCAGCCCCAGCATTTT.

The J gene is TRBJ1-2, the V gene TRBV18; a possible D gene is TRBD1 (6 bases). The V gene's germline CDR1 is KGHSH and CDR2 LQKENI. The CDR3 spans 15 residues. Deletions cut 3 bases from V and 7 bases from J, with 18 bases between. CDR3 nucleotides: TGTGCCAGCTCACCGCTCGAAGCCCAGGGGTCTGGCTACACCTTC. This sequence encodes CASSPLEAQGSGYTF. Drawing the rest from reference TRBV18 and TRBJ1-2, the complete variable domain is NAGVMQNPRHLVRRRGQEARLRCSPMKGHSHVYWYRQLPEEGLKFMVYLQKENIIDESGMPKERFSAEFPKEGPSILRIQQVVRGDSAAYFCASSPLEAQGSGYTFGSGTRLTVV.

The chain couples TRBV28 to TRBJ2-3; 7 nucleotides align to TRBD2. Germline lookup yields CDR1 MDHEN and CDR2 SYDVKM. The V gene end was trimmed by 7 bases and the J gene end by 2 bases; junction bases not matched to a gene: 24. This CDR3 has 20 residues. CDR3 coding DNA: TGTGCCAGCAATATTCGGAGGGGCCTCGGCGCGGGAGTGAACACAGATACGCAGTATTTT. Its translation is CASNIRRGLGAGVNTDTQYF.

The chain combines TRBV7-9 with TRBJ1-4; TRBD1 matches 7 bases. The CDR3 has 16 amino acids. CDR1 and CDR2 (germline): SEHNR, FQNEAQ (reference sequence). J gave up 4 bases and V 5 bases, and 10 bases lay outside the gene matches. Here the CDR3 reads CASSVQGRRVNEKLFF. The DNA for the CDR3 is TGTGCCAGCAGCGTACAGGGGAGAAGGGTTAATGAAAAACTGTTTTTT. Full variable domain (remainder filled in from reference TRBV7-9 and TRBJ1-4): DTGVSQNPRHKITKRGQNVTFRCDPISEHNRLYWYRQTLGQGPEFLTYFQNEAQLEKSRLLSDRFSAERPKGSFSTLEIQRTEQGDSAMYLCASSVQGRRVNEKLFFGSGTQLSVL.